The present T cell receptor beta chain was sequenced within a study of early T cells in non-severe SARS-CoV-2 infection. This clonotype occurred many times. Germline lookup yields CDR1 LGHDT and CDR2 YNNKEL (reference sequence). CDR3 length equals 18 residues. Trimming pared 3 bases from V and 1 base from J, leaving 22 bases between. TCRdb passed the 5' RACE reads through MiXCR, listing each CDR3 protein once. Among approximately 71,000 distinct CDR3 sequences listed, about an eighth were seen once. The genes are TRBV3-1 and TRBJ2-7; D is ambiguous. The receptor's source is an adult who was a healthcare worker with PCR-confirmed SARS-CoV-2 infection or an uninfected control (not recorded which). The sample in question was whole blood, obtained at baseline. The CDR3 region has the DNA TGTGCCAGCAGCCATCATGCGACCACCCGGGCAACTTCCTACGAGCAGTACTTC. Translation: CASSHHATTRATSYEQYF.